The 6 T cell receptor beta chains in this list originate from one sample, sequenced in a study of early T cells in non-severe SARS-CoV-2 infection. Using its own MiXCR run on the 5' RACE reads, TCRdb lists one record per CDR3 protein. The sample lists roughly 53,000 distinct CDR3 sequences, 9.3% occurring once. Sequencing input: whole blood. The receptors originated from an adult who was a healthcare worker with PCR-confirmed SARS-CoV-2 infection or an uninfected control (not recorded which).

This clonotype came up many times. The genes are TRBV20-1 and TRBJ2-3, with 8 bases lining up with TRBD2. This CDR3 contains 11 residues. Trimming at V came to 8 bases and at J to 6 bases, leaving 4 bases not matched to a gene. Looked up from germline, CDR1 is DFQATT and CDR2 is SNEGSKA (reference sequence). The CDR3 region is CSFRGGDTQYF. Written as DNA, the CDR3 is TGCAGTTTCCGGGGGGGGGATACGCAGTATTTT.

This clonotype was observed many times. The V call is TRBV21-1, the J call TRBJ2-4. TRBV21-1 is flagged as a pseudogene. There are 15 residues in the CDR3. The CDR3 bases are TGTGCCAGCAGTGCAGACAAACTAGCCAAAAACATTCAGTACTTC. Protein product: CASSADKLAKNIQYF.

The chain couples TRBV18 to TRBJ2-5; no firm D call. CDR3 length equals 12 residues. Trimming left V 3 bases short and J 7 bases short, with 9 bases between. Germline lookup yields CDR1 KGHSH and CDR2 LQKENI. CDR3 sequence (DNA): TGTGCCAGCTCACCGATGAGAGGGACCCAGTACTTC. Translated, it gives CASSPMRGTQYF.

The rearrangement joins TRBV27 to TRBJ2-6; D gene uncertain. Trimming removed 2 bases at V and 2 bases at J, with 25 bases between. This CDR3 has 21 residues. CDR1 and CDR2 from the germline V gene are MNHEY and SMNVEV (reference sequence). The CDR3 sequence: CASSLRYGRNPYDAGANVLTF. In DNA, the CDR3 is TGTGCCAGCAGTTTAAGGTACGGCAGGAATCCATATGACGCTGGGGCCAACGTCCTGACTTTC.

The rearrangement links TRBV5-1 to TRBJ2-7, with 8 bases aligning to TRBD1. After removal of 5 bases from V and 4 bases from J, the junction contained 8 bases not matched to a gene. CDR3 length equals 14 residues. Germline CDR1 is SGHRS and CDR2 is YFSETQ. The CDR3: CASRGRDRSYEQYF. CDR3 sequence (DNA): TGCGCCAGCAGAGGCCGGGACAGGAGTTACGAGCAGTACTTC.

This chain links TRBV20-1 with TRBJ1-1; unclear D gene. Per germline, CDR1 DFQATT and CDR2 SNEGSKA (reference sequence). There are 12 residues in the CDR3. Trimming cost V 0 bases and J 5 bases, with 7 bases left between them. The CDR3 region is CSARDVETEAFF. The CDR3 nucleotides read TGCAGTGCTAGAGACGTTGAGACTGAAGCTTTCTTT.